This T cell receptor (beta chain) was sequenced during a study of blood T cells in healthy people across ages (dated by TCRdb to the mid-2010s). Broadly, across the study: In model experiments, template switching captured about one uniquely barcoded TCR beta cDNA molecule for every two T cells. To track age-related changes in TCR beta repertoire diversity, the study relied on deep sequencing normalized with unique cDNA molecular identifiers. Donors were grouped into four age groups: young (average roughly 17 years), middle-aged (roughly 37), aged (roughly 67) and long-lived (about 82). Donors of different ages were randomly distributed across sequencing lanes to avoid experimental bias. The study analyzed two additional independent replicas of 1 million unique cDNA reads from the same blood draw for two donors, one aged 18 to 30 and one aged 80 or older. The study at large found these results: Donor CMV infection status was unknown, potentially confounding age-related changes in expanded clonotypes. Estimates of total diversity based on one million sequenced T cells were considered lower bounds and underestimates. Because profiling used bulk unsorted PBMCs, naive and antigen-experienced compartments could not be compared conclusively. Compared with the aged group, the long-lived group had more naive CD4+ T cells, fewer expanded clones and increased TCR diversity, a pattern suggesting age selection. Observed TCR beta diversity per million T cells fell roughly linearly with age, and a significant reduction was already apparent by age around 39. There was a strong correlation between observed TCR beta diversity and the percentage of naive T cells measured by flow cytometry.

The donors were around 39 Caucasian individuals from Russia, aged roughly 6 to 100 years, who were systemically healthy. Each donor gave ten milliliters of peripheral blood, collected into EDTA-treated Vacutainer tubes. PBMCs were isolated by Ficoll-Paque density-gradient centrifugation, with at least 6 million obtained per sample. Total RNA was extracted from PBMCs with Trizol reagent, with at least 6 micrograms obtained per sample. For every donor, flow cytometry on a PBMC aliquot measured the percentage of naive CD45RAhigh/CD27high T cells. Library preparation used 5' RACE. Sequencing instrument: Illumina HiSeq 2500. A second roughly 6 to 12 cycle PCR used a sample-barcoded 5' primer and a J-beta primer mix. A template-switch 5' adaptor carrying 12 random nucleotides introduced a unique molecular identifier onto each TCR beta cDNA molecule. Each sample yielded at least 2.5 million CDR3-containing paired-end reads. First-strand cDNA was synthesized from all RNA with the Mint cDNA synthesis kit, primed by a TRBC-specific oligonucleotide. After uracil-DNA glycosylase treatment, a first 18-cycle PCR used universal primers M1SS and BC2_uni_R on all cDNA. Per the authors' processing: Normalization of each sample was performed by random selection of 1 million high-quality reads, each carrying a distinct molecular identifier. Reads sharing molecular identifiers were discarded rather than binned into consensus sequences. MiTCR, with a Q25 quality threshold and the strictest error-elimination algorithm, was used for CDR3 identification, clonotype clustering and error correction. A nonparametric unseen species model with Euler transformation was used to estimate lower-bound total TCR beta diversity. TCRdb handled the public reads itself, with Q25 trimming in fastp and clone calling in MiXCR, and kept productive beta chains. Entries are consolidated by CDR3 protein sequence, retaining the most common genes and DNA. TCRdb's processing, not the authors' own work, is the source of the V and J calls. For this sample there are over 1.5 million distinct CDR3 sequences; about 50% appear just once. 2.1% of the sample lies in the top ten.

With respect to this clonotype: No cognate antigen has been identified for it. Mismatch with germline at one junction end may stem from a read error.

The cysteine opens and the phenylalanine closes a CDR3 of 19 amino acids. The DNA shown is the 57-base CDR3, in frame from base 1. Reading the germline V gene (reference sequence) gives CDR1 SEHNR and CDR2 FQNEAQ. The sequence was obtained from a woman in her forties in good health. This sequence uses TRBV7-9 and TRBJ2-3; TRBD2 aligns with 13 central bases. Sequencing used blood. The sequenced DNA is TGTGCCAGCAGTTACAGGACTAGCGGGGGCTTCACCTTCACAGGTACGCAGTATTTT. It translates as CASSYRTSGGFTFTGTQYF. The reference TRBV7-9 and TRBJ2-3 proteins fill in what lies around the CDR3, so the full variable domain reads DTGVSQNPRHKITKRGQNVTFRCDPISEHNRLYWYRQTLGQGPEFLTYFQNEAQLEKSRLLSDRFSAERPKGSFSTLEIQRTEQGDSAMYLCASSYRTSGGFTFTGTQYFGPGTRLTVL.